Included here is one T cell receptor (beta chain) sequence, with context. Its antigen is as yet unknown. The data are from a study of OX40 agonist ivuxolimab in advanced cancers. Study in general: Patients took ivuxolimab, an agonistic anti-OX40 (CD134) antibody.

Study conclusions and caveats: The study found that CD8+ T cells averaged more expanded clones than CD4+.

Germline V gene data show CDR1 as SGDLS and CDR2 as YYNGEE. V was clipped by 1 base and J by 6 bases; unmatched bases: 6. CDR3 size: 15 residues. Profiling relied on immunoSEQ multiplex PCR, and the TCRdb table lists in-frame clones only, not all of them. Seen here are some 150,000 clones, 90% observed once, and the top ten hold 0.85% to 1.4%. The receptor's source is an adult with an advanced solid tumor such as melanoma, head and neck, liver or kidney cancer. The V call is TRBV9, the J call TRBJ2-1, with 8 bases matching TRBD2. The sample consisted of CD4+ or CD8+ T cells sorted from blood, taken in a trial of the OX40 agonist ivuxolimab. The chain's CDR3 is CASSVKLAVGNEQFF. Written as DNA, the CDR3 is TGTGCCAGCAGCGTAAAACTAGCGGTGGGCAATGAGCAGTTCTTC.